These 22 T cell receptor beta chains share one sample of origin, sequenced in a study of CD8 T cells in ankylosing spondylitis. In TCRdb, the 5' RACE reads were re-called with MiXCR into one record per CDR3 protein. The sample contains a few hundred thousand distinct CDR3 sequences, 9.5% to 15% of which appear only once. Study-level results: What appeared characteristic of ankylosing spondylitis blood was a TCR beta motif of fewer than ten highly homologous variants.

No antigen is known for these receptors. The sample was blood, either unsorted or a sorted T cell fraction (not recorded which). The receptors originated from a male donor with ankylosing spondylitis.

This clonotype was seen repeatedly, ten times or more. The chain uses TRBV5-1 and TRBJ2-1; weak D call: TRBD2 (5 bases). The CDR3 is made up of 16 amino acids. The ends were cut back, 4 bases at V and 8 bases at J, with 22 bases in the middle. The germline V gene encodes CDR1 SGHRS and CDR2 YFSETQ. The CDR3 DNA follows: TGCGCCAGCAGCGCCCGTGGGCTAGCCCCTTCTGATGAGCAGTTCTTC. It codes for CASSARGLAPSDEQFF.

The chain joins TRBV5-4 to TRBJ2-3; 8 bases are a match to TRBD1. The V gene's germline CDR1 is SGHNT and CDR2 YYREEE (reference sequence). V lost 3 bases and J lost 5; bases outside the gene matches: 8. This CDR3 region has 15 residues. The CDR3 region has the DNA TGTGCCAGCAGCTCCTCCAGGGGGCGCCGAGATACGCAGTATTTT. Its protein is CASSSSRGRRDTQYF.

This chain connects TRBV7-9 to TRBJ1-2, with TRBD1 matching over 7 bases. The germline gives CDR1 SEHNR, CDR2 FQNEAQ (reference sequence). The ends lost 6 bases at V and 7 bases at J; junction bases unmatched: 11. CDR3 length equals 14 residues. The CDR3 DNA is TGTGCCAGCAGTCAAACAGGGGAAGGGCGTGGCTACACCTTC. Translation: CASSQTGEGRGYTF.

CDR3 in DNA: TGTGCCAGCAGCTACGACCGGAGCACTGAAGCTTTCTTT. Translation: CASSYDRSTEAFF. V is TRBV7-2 and J is TRBJ1-1, with D unresolved. V lost 4 bases to trimming and J lost 4 bases, with 10 bases between them. This CDR3 spans 13 amino acids. The germline CDR1 and CDR2 sequences are SGHTA and FQGNSA.

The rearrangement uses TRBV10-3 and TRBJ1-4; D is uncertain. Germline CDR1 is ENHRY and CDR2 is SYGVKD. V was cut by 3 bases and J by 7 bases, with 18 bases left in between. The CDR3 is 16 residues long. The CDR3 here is CAISEVGPSVGEKLFF. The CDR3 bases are TGTGCCATCAGTGAAGTCGGTCCTTCGGTAGGTGAAAAACTGTTTTTT.

The CDR3 region is CASSAVGGPVNEQFF. CDR3 nucleotide sequence: TGTGCCAGCAGCGCCGTTGGGGGGCCGGTCAATGAGCAGTTCTTC. J is TRBJ2-1 and V is TRBV11-2, with D perhaps TRBD1 or TRBD2 (6 bases each). This CDR3 has 15 residues. Germline values: CDR1 SGHAT, CDR2 FQNNGV. The V end was cut by 5 bases, the J end by 6 bases, with 17 bases between.

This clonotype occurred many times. CDR3 nucleotide sequence: TGTGCCAGCAGTCCGGGGAACCACTATGGCTACACCTTC. Residues: CASSPGNHYGYTF. The chain recombines TRBV12-3 or TRBV12-4 with TRBJ1-2; D call uncertain. The ends were cut back, 5 bases at V and 3 bases at J, with 10 bases in the middle. The CDR3 is 13 residues long.

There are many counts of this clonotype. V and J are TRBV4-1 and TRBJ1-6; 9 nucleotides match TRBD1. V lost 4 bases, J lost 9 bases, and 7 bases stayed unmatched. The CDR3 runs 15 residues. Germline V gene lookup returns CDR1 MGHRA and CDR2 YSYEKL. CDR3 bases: TGCGCCAGCAGCCTAGCCGGGACAGGGCTTTCACCCCTCCACTTT. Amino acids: CASSLAGTGLSPLHF.

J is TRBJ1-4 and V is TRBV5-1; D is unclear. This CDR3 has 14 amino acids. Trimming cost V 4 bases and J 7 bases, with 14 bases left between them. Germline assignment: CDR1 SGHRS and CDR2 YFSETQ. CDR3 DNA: TGCGCCAGCAGCCTCGGCACCTCGGGTGAAAAACTGTTTTTT. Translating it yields CASSLGTSGEKLFF.

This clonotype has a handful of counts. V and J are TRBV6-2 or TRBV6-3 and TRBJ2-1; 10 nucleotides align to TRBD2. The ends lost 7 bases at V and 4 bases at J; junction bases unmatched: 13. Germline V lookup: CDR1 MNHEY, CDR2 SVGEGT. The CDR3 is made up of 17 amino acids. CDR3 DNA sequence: TGTGCCAGCACGGGGCAAAACACTAGCGGGGATTACAATGAGCAGTTCTTC. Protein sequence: CASTGQNTSGDYNEQFF.

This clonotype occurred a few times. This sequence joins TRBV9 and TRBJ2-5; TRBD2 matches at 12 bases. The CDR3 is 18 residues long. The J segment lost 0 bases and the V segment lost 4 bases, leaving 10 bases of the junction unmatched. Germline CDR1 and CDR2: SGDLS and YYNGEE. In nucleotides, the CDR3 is TGTGCCAGCAGCTCCTTCCGGACTAGCGGGGCGTACCAAGAGACCCAGTACTTC. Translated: CASSSFRTSGAYQETQYF.

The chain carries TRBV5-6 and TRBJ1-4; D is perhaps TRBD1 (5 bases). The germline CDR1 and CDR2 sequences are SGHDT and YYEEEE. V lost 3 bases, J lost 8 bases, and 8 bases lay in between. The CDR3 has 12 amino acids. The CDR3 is CASSSGLEKLFF. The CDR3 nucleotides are TGTGCCAGCAGCTCGGGACTCGAAAAACTGTTTTTT.

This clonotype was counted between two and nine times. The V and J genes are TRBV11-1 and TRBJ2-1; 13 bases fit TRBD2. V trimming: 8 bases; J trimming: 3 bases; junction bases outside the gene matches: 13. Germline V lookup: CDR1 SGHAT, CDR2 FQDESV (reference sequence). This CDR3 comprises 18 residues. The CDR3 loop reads CASSGTSGDRGGYNEQFF. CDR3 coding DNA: TGTGCCAGCTCCGGGACTAGCGGGGACCGGGGGGGCTACAATGAGCAGTTCTTC.

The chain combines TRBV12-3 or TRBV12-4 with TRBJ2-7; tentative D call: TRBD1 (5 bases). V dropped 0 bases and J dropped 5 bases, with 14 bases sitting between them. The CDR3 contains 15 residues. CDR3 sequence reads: CASSLALGRVDEQYF. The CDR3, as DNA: TGTGCCAGCAGTTTAGCGCTCGGCAGGGTCGACGAGCAGTACTTC.

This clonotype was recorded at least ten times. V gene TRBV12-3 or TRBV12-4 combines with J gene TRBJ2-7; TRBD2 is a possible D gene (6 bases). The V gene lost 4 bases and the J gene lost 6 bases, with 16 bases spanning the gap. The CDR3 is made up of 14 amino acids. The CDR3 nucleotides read TGTGCCAGCAGTTCGGGTGGGAGGAAGGGCGAGCAGTACTTC. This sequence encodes CASSSGGRKGEQYF.

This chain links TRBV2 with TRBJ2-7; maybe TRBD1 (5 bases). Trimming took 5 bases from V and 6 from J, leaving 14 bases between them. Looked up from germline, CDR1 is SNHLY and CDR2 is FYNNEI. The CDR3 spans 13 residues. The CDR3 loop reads CASSPQRGSEQYV. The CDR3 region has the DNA TGTGCCAGCAGTCCTCAAAGGGGTAGCGAGCAGTACGTC.

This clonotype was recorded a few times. As DNA, the CDR3 is TGTGCCAGCAGTTCCGTGACAGAGGATTCACCCCTCCACTTT. Translation gives CASSSVTEDSPLHF. J is TRBJ1-6 and V is TRBV27; maybe TRBD1 (5 bases). This CDR3 is built from 14 residues. V dropped 4 bases and J dropped 8 bases, with 12 bases sitting between them. Germline loops: CDR1 MNHEY, CDR2 SMNVEV (reference sequence).

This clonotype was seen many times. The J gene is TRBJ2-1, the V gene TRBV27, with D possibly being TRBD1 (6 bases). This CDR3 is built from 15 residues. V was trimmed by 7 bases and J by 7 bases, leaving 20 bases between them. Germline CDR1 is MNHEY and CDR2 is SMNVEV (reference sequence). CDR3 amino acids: CASTHGARGMNEQFF. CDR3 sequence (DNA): TGTGCCAGCACCCACGGGGCCAGGGGTATGAATGAGCAGTTCTTC.

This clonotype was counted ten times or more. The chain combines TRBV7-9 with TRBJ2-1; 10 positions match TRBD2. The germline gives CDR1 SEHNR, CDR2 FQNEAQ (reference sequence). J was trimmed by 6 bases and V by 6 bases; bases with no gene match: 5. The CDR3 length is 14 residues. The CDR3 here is CASSSSGRGNEQFF. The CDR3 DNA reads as TGTGCCAGCAGTTCGAGCGGGAGGGGCAATGAGCAGTTCTTC.

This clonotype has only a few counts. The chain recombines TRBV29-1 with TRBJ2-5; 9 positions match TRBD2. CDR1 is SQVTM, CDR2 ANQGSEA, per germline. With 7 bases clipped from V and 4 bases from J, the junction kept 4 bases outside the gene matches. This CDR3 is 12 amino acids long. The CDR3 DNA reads TGCAGCGCCGTACTAGCGGGAGAGACCCAGTACTTC. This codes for CSAVLAGETQYF.

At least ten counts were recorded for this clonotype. The DNA for the CDR3 is TGTGCCTCGAGCGGGAGGGAGGGTGAGCAGTTCTTC. This sequence encodes CASSGREGEQFF. The chain employs TRBV10-3 and TRBJ2-1; TRBD2 matches 10 bases. J gave up 9 bases and V 11 bases, and 7 bases lay outside the gene matches. Germline values: CDR1 ENHRY, CDR2 SYGVKD. The CDR3 is made up of 12 amino acids.

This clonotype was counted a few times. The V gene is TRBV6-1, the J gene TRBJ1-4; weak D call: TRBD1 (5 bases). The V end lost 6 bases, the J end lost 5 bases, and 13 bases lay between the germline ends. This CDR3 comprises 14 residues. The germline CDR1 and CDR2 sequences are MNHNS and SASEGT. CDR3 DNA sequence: TGTGCCAGCAGCCGGGGGAGAGACAATGAAAAACTGTTTTTT. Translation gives CASSRGRDNEKLFF.